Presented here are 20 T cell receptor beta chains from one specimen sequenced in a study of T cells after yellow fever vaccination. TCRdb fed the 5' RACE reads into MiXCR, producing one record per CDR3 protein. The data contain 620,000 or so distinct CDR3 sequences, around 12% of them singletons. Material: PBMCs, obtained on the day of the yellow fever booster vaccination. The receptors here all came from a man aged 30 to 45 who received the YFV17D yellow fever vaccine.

CDR3 DNA sequence: TGTGCCAGCAGCAGGGAAACCGCCGGTAATCAGCCCCAGCATTTT. Its protein product is CASSRETAGNQPQHF. The chain combines TRBV7-2 with TRBJ1-5; D remains unclear. CDR1 is SGHTA and CDR2 is FQGNSA in the germline V gene. The CDR3 covers 15 residues. Trimming left V 5 bases short and J 4 bases short, with 15 bases between.

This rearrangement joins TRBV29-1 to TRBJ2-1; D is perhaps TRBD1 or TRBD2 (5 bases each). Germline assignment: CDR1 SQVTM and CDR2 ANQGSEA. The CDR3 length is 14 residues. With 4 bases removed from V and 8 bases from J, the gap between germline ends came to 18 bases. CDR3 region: CSVAVGGGFDEQFF. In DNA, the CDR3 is TGCAGCGTTGCTGTGGGTGGGGGTTTCGATGAGCAGTTCTTC.

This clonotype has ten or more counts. The CDR3 protein is CASSLGAGGGYNEQFF. CDR3 sequence (DNA): TGTGCCAGCAGCTTAGGAGCGGGAGGGGGGTACAATGAGCAGTTCTTC. This sequence joins TRBV7-2 and TRBJ2-1, with 10 nucleotides matching TRBD2. The V segment lost 1 base and the J segment 4 bases; nucleotides outside the gene matches: 4. Per germline, CDR1 SGHTA and CDR2 FQGNSA. The CDR3 is made up of 16 amino acids.

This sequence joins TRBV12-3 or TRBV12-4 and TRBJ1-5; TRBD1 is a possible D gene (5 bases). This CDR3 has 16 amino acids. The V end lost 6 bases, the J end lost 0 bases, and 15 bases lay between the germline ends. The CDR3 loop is CASSPGRLSSNQPQHF. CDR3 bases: TGTGCCAGCAGCCCGGGACGTCTTTCTAGCAATCAGCCCCAGCATTTT.

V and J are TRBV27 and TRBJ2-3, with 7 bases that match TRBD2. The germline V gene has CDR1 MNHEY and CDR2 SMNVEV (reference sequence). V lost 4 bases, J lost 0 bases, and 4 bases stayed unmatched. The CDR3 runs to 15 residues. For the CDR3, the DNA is TGTGCCAGCAGTTACACTAGCGAAAGCACAGATACGCAGTATTTT. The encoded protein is CASSYTSESTDTQYF.

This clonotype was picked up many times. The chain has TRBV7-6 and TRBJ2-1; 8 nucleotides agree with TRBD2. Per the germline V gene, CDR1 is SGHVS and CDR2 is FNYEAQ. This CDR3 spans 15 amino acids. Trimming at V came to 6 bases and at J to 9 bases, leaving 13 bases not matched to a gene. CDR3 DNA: TGTGCCAGCAGTCTAAGCGGGAGTCAGGGGAGTGAGCAGTTCTTC. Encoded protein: CASSLSGSQGSEQFF.

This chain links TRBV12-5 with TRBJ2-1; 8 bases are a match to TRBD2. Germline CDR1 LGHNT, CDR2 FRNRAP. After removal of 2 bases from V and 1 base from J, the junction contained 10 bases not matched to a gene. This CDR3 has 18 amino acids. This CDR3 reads CASGLISGGAGSYNEQFF. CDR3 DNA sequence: TGTGCTAGTGGTTTGATATCGGGAGGGGCAGGTTCCTACAATGAGCAGTTCTTC.

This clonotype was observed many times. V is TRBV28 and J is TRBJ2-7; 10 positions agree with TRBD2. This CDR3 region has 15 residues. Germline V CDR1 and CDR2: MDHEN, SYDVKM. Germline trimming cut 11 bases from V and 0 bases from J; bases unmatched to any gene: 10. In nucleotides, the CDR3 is TGTGCCGCTAAACCCCCTAGCGGGAGCTCCTACGAGCAGTACTTC. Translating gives CAAKPPSGSSYEQYF.

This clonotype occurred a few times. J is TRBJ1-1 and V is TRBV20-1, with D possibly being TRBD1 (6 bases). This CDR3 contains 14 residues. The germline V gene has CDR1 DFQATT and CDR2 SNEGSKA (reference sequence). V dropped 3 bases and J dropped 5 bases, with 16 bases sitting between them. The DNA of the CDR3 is TGCAGTGCTAGGGGACACCTGTTGAGGACTGAAGCTTTCTTT. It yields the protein CSARGHLLRTEAFF.

CDR3 loop: CASSLGRSSPLHF. CDR3 DNA sequence: TGTGCCAGCAGTCTAGGGAGGAGTTCACCCCTCCACTTT. The V call is TRBV27, the J call TRBJ1-6; no firm D call. CDR3 length: 13 amino acids. Trimming stripped 5 bases from V and 9 bases from J, with 11 bases between. Germline CDR1 is MNHEY and CDR2 is SMNVEV (reference sequence).

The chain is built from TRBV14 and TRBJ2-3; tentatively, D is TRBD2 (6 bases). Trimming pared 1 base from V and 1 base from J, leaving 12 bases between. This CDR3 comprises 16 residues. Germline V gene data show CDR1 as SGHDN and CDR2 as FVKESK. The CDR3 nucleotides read TGTGCCAGCAGCCAAGCCGGGGGAAATTGCACAGATACGCAGTATTTT. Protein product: CASSQAGGNCTDTQYF.

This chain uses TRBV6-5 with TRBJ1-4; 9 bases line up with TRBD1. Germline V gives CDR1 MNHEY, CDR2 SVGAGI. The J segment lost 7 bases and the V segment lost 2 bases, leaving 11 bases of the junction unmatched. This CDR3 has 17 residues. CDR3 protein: CASSYRPGTGISEKLFF. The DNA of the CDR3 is TGTGCCAGCAGTTACCGTCCCGGGACAGGGATAAGTGAAAAACTGTTTTTT.

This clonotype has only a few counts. This CDR3 reads CASSWGEGEQFF. CDR3 nucleotides: TGTGCCAGCAGTTGGGGGGAGGGTGAGCAGTTCTTC. The chain employs TRBV28 and TRBJ2-1; 7 bases match TRBD2. V lost 4 bases, J lost 9 bases, and 3 bases stayed unmatched. Per germline, CDR1 MDHEN and CDR2 SYDVKM. This CDR3 has 12 residues.

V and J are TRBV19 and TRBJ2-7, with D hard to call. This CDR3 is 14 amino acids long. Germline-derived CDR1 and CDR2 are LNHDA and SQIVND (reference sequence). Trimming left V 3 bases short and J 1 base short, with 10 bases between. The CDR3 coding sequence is TGTGCCAGTAGTATCCCCGGTTCTTCCTACGAGCAGTACTTC. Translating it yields CASSIPGSSYEQYF.

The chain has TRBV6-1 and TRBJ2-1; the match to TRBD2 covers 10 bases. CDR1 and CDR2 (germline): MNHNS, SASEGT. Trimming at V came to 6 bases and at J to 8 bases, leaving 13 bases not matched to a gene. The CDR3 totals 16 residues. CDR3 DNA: TGTGCCAGCAGCCCTTCGCTAGCGGGAGAAGGATATGAGCAGTTCTTC. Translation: CASSPSLAGEGYEQFF.

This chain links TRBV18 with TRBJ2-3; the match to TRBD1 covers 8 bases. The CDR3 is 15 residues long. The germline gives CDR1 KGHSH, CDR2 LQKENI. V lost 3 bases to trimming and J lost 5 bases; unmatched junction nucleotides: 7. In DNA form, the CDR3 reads TGTGCCAGCTCACCGCCCCAACAGGGGGTAGATACGCAGTATTTT. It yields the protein CASSPPQQGVDTQYF.

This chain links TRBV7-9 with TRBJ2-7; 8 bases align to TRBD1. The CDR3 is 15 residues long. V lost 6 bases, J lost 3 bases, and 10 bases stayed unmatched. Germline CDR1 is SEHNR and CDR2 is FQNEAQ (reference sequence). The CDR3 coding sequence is TGTGCCAGCAGTTCGGCACCTACAGGGGGCTACGAGCAGTACTTC. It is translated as CASSSAPTGGYEQYF.

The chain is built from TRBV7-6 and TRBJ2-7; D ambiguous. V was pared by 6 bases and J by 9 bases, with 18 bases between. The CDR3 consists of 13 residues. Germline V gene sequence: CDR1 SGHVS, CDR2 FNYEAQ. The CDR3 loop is CASRNSYEWVQYF. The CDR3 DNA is TGTGCCAGCAGGAACTCCTACGAGTGGGTGCAGTACTTC.

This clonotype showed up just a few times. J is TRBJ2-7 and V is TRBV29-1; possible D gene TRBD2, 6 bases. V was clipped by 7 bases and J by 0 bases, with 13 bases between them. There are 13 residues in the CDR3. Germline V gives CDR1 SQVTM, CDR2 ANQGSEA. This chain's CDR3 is CSANAGTSYEQYF. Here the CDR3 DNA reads TGCAGCGCTAATGCGGGAACCTCCTACGAGCAGTACTTC.

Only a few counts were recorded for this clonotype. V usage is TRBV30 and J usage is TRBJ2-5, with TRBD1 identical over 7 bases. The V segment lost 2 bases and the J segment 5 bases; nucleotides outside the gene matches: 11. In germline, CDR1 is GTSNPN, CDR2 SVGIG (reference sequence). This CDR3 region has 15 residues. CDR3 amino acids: CAWSPNRGFGETQYF. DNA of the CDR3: TGTGCCTGGAGTCCGAACAGGGGATTTGGGGAGACCCAGTACTTC.